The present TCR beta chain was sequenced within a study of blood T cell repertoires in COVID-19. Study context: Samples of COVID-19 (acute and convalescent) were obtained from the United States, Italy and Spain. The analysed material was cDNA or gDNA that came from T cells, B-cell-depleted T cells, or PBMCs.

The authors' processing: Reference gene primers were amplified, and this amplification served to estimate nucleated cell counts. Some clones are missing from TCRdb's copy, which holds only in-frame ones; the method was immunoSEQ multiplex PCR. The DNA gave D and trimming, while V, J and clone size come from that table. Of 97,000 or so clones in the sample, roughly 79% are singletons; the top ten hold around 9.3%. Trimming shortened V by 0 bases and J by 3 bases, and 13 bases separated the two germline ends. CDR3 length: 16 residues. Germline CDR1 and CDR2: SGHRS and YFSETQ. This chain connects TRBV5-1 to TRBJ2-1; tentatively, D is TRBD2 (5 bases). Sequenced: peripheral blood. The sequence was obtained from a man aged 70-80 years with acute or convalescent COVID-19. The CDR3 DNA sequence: TGCGCCAGCAGCTTGGCTTCGGGGTCGGGCTACAATGAGCAGTTCTTC. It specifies CASSLASGSGYNEQFF.